Following are 24 T cell receptor beta chains from one sample sequenced in a study of blood T cells in healthy people across ages. Then a second PCR, running roughly 7 to 11 cycles, was carried out with a sample-barcoded 5' primer and a J-beta primer mix. One entry per CDR3 protein results from TCRdb running MiXCR on the 5' RACE reads. The sample has 1,300,000 or so distinct CDR3 sequences, 45% to 70% seen once; the top ten hold 5% to 7%. The sample was blood. The receptor source for this set is a man between 18 and 35 years old in good health.

The V gene is TRBV28, the J gene TRBJ1-6; D remains ambiguous. The CDR3 is 11 residues long. The V gene's germline CDR1 is MDHEN and CDR2 SYDVKM. V was shortened by 8 bases and J by 15 bases, with 14 bases between the two germline ends. CDR3 region: CASRRARILHF. CDR3 bases: TGTGCCAGCCGTAGGGCCAGGATCCTCCACTTT.

Note on this clonotype: At one of its ends the junction is not consistent with the germline gene, which may arise from a read error. The chain joins TRBV7-2 to TRBJ2-1; maybe TRBD2 (7 bases). Germline CDR1 and CDR2: SGHTA and FQGNSA. The CDR3 length is 16 residues. The CDR3 reads CASSLLGGRIYNEQFF. In DNA, the CDR3 is TGTGCCAGTAGCTTATTGGGGGGGCGCATCTACAATGAGCAGTTCTTC.

This clonotype was picked up a small number of times. The gene calls are TRBV20-1 and TRBJ2-1; either TRBD1 or TRBD2 may supply D (5 bases each). The ends were cut back, 0 bases at V and 8 bases at J, with 20 bases in the middle. The length of the CDR3 is 16 residues. Germline loops: CDR1 DFQATT, CDR2 SNEGSKA (reference sequence). CDR3 bases: TGCAGTGCTAGAGATCCCTACAAGGGGACCGAGGATGAGCAGTTCTTC. Translation gives CSARDPYKGTEDEQFF.

In its sample, this clonotype was seen once. The V call is TRBV20-1, the J call TRBJ1-2, with a possible D match to TRBD1 (6 bases). CDR3 length: 13 amino acids. Germline V CDR1 and CDR2: DFQATT, SNEGSKA (reference sequence). V lost 5 bases and J lost 1, with 11 bases in between. CDR3 protein: CSAAGQLNYGYTF. For the CDR3, the DNA is TGCAGTGCTGCTGGACAGCTTAACTATGGCTACACCTTC.

The chain's CDR3 is CASSLGVAGVWNEQYF. The CDR3 nucleotides are TGTGCCAGCAGCTTAGGGGTAGCGGGAGTATGGAATGAGCAGTACTTC. The genes are TRBV13 and TRBJ2-1, with 9 bases that match TRBD2. The J call could be wrong; TRBJ2-7 is a better fit for the DNA end. This CDR3 is built from 16 residues. Germline V lookup: CDR1 PRHDT, CDR2 FYEKMQ (reference sequence).

The chain couples TRBV12-3 or TRBV12-4 to TRBJ2-5; 9 bases agree with TRBD2. The V gene end was trimmed by 3 bases and the J gene end by 4 bases; junction bases not matched to a gene: 6. The CDR3 totals 15 residues. CDR3 region: CASSFGGGAPETQYF. CDR3 DNA sequence: TGTGCCAGCAGTTTTGGCGGGGGGGCCCCAGAGACCCAGTACTTC.

V gene TRBV29-1 combines with J gene TRBJ1-1; possibly TRBD1 for D (6 bases). The V gene lost 3 bases and the J gene lost 4 bases, with 18 bases spanning the gap. This CDR3 spans 15 amino acids. In germline, CDR1 is SQVTM, CDR2 ANQGSEA. Here the CDR3 reads CSVELRQAVGTEAFF. As DNA, the CDR3 is TGCAGCGTTGAGTTGAGACAGGCCGTCGGCACTGAAGCTTTCTTT.

This chain connects TRBV29-1 to TRBJ2-5; D not resolved. Trimming removed 4 bases at V and 4 bases at J, with 13 bases between. The CDR3 extends over 13 amino acids. CDR1 is SQVTM and CDR2 is ANQGSEA in the germline V gene. The CDR3 nucleotides read TGCAGCGTTGGTTCGGTCTCGGGAGAGACCCAGTACTTC. This gives the protein CSVGSVSGETQYF.

V is TRBV10-3 and J is TRBJ2-3; either TRBD1 or TRBD2 may supply D (5 bases each). This CDR3 spans 14 amino acids. The V gene's germline CDR1 is ENHRY and CDR2 SYGVKD. The ends were cut back, 10 bases at V and 5 bases at J, with 19 bases in the middle. The CDR3 reads CATGDAEGVDTQYF. For the CDR3, the DNA is TGTGCCACCGGGGACGCTGAAGGGGTAGATACGCAGTATTTT.

The CDR3 DNA sequence: TGTGCCAGCAGCTTCCTTCGGCAGGGGGCAGGTGGGGCCAACGTCCTGACTTTC. The encoded protein is CASSFLRQGAGGANVLTF. V usage is TRBV7-9 and J usage is TRBJ2-6; the match to TRBD1 covers 8 bases. Germline CDR1 is SEHNR and CDR2 is FQNEAQ (reference sequence). CDR3 size: 18 residues. V shed 3 bases and J 3 bases; nucleotides not matched to a gene: 10.

A few counts support this clonotype. The chain carries TRBV3-1 and TRBJ2-7; D call uncertain. CDR1 is LGHDT and CDR2 is YNNKEL in the germline V gene (reference sequence). This CDR3 contains 15 residues. The V end was cut by 0 bases, the J end by 0 bases, with 9 bases between. The CDR3 coding sequence is TGTGCCAGCAGCCAAGATGGGTTGAGCTCCTACGAGCAGTACTTC. Amino acid sequence: CASSQDGLSSYEQYF.

This clonotype was seen a handful of times. This chain links TRBV10-1 with TRBJ2-3; 10 nucleotides align to TRBD2. This CDR3 is 19 amino acids long. Trimming removed 2 bases from V and 0 bases from J; junction bases left unmatched: 11. The V gene's germline CDR1 is WNHNN and CDR2 SYGVQD (reference sequence). The CDR3 nucleotides read TGCGCCAGCAGTGAGCTTCGGCTAGCGGGGGCGACTAGCACAGATACGCAGTATTTT. Amino acids: CASSELRLAGATSTDTQYF.

The chain has TRBV5-4 and TRBJ2-5; maybe TRBD2 (5 bases). The ends were cut back, 6 bases at V and 11 bases at J, with 20 bases in the middle. This CDR3 spans 13 amino acids. Germline loops: CDR1 SGHNT, CDR2 YYREEE (reference sequence). DNA for the CDR3: TGTGCCAGCAACCCACTAGGCTCGAGGGAGCAGTACTTC. Translation: CASNPLGSREQYF.

There are a few counts of this clonotype. The V and J genes are TRBV27 and TRBJ1-2, with TRBD1 as a possible D gene (6 bases). Trimming shortened V by 6 bases and J by 1 base, and 12 bases separated the two germline ends. Per germline, CDR1 MNHEY and CDR2 SMNVEV (reference sequence). The CDR3 is made up of 14 amino acids. This CDR3 is CASRPLDSNYGYTF. The DNA of the CDR3 is TGTGCCAGCAGGCCACTGGACAGTAACTATGGCTACACCTTC.

J is TRBJ2-3 and V is TRBV20-1; D is possibly TRBD1 or TRBD2 (6 bases each). The CDR3 totals 14 residues. Germline loops: CDR1 DFQATT, CDR2 SNEGSKA (reference sequence). V lost 7 bases and J 4 bases, leaving 18 bases between the germline ends. Here the CDR3 reads CSGGGGPLSDTQYF. In DNA form, the CDR3 reads TGCAGTGGGGGTGGGGGGCCTCTCTCAGATACGCAGTATTTT.

This clonotype was seen a handful of times. The chain combines TRBV10-3 with TRBJ1-4; D remains unclear. CDR3 length: 12 amino acids. From germline, CDR1 is ENHRY and CDR2 SYGVKD. Trimming removed 4 bases at V and 3 bases at J, with 3 bases between. This CDR3 is CAISASNEKLFF. The DNA of the CDR3 is TGTGCCATCAGTGCGTCTAATGAAAAACTGTTTTTT.

CDR3 in DNA: TGTGCCATCAGACCACTAGCGGGGGGCGCGAACACCGGGGAGCTGTTTTTT. It is translated as CAIRPLAGGANTGELFF. This chain joins TRBV10-3 and TRBJ2-2, with 12 bases identical to TRBD2. After removal of 6 bases from V and 0 bases from J, the junction contained 5 bases not matched to a gene. The germline gives CDR1 ENHRY, CDR2 SYGVKD. The CDR3 runs 17 residues.

This chain joins TRBV7-8 and TRBJ2-5; D gene uncertain. Trimming pared 2 bases from V and 1 base from J, leaving 8 bases between. The CDR3 covers 14 residues. Germline assignment: CDR1 SGHVS and CDR2 FQNEAQ. The CDR3 nucleotides read TGTGCCAGCAGCTTAACTCAGGTCCAAGAGACCCAGTACTTC. Protein product: CASSLTQVQETQYF.

The chain joins TRBV5-1 to TRBJ1-3; 9 bases are shared with TRBD1. This CDR3 comprises 17 residues. CDR1 SGHRS and CDR2 YFSETQ come from the germline V gene. J lost 7 bases, V lost 4 bases, and 15 bases had no gene match. The CDR3 loop is CASSPEGTGTVGNTIYF. In DNA, the CDR3 is TGCGCCAGCAGCCCTGAAGGGACAGGGACTGTCGGGAACACCATATATTTT.

The table lists this clonotype with a few counts. The chain has TRBV29-1 and TRBJ1-5; TRBD1 aligns across 8 bases. Germline V lookup: CDR1 SQVTM, CDR2 ANQGSEA. J gave up 6 bases and V 7 bases, and 8 bases lay outside the gene matches. This CDR3 contains 13 residues. The CDR3 DNA follows: TGCAGCGCAAGGACAGGGCCGAGTCAGCCCCAGCATTTT. This sequence encodes CSARTGPSQPQHF.

This clonotype was picked up a small number of times. The J gene is TRBJ1-2, the V gene TRBV29-1; no firm D call. Between the trimmed V and J ends, which lost 0 bases and 2 bases, there was a span of 7 bases. The CDR3 extends over 13 amino acids. Germline CDR1 reads SQVTM; CDR2 reads ANQGSEA. Here the CDR3 reads CSVEEGVNYGYTF. The CDR3 nucleotides read TGCAGCGTTGAAGAGGGAGTGAACTATGGCTACACCTTC.

V is TRBV27 and J is TRBJ2-7; no reliable D call. Trimming pared 7 bases from V and 0 bases from J, leaving 13 bases between. The CDR3 totals 14 residues. The germline V gene has CDR1 MNHEY and CDR2 SMNVEV (reference sequence). In DNA form, the CDR3 reads TGTGCCAGCACAGCCAGCCCAAACTCCTACGAGCAGTACTTC. Translation gives CASTASPNSYEQYF.

This chain links TRBV7-2 with TRBJ1-2; possibly TRBD1 for D (6 bases). The CDR3 totals 15 residues. V lost 4 bases, J lost 4 bases, and 16 bases lay in between. Germline values: CDR1 SGHTA, CDR2 FQGNSA. The CDR3 DNA reads as TGTGCCAGCAGCTCGTACCGGACAGATTTCTATGGCTACACCTTC. Translation gives CASSSYRTDFYGYTF.

The chain joins TRBV30 to TRBJ1-2; 7 bases map to TRBD1. The CDR3 is 13 amino acids. J gave up 4 bases and V 3 bases, and 5 bases lay outside the gene matches. The germline V gene has CDR1 GTSNPN and CDR2 SVGIG (reference sequence). The CDR3 region has the DNA TGTGCCTGGAGGGAGACAGGGAGCTATGGCTACACCTTC. It specifies CAWRETGSYGYTF.